The 12 T cell receptor beta chains below come from one sample, sequenced in a study of blood T cell repertoires in COVID-19. Assay used: immunoSEQ multiplex PCR; TCRdb lists only in-frame clones, some missing. The sample lists about 280,000 clones; around 83% were seen once. Sequenced: PBMCs or T cells enriched from blood (not recorded which). The receptor set was obtained from a man aged 40-49 years who had been exposed to COVID-19.

The chain has TRBV15 and TRBJ2-6, with 7 bases lining up with TRBD1. CDR1 is LNHNV, CDR2 YYDKDF, per germline (reference sequence). This CDR3 contains 16 residues. The J segment lost 0 bases and the V segment lost 3 bases, leaving 2 bases of the junction unmatched. The CDR3 DNA reads as TGTGCCACCAGCAGCGCAGGGGGCTCTGGGGCCAACGTCCTGACTTTC. Its protein product is CATSSAGGSGANVLTF.

The chain links TRBV7-2 to TRBJ1-3; no clear D gene. Germline CDR1 reads SGHTA; CDR2 reads FQGNSA. This CDR3 contains 14 residues. V was shortened by 3 bases and J by 5 bases, with 11 bases between the two germline ends. This chain's CDR3 is CASSFYYGRNTIYF. The CDR3 DNA is TGTGCCAGCAGCTTCTACTATGGCCGAAACACCATATATTTT.

The genes are TRBV9 and TRBJ1-4; maybe TRBD1 (5 bases). Trimming shortened V by 4 bases and J by 5 bases, and 15 bases separated the two germline ends. The CDR3 totals 15 residues. CDR1 is SGDLS and CDR2 is YYNGEE in the germline V gene. In DNA, the CDR3 is TGTGCCAGCAGCACAGGAGGGTGGGGGAATGAAAAACTGTTTTTT. Translating it yields CASSTGGWGNEKLFF. The variable domain in full, completed from reference TRBV9 and TRBJ1-4, reads DSGVTQTPKHLITATGQRVTLRCSPRSGDLSVYWYQQSLDQGLQFLIQYYNGEERAKGNILERFSAQQFPDLHSELNLSSLELGDSALYFCASSTGGWGNEKLFFGSGTQLSVL.

This chain links TRBV19 with TRBJ1-5, with D maybe TRBD1 (5 bases). Germline V gene lookup returns CDR1 LNHDA and CDR2 SQIVND (reference sequence). This CDR3 comprises 15 residues. The germline V and J ends were trimmed by 6 bases and 3 bases, with 15 bases remaining between them. Written as DNA, the CDR3 is TGTGCCAGTAGCCGGGGGACGGGAAACAATCAGCCCCAGCATTTT. Translating it yields CASSRGTGNNQPQHF.

The CDR3 loop reads CASAREGSNQPQHF. Here the CDR3 DNA reads TGTGCCAGCGCCAGGGAGGGAAGCAATCAGCCCCAGCATTTT. This chain joins TRBV2 and TRBJ1-5; a possible D gene is TRBD1 (5 bases). Looked up from germline, CDR1 is SNHLY and CDR2 is FYNNEI. This CDR3 is 14 amino acids long. V lost 8 bases to trimming and J lost 1 base, with 12 bases between them. The full variable domain, in which reference TRBV2 and TRBJ1-5 provide the parts outside the CDR3, is EPEVTQTPSHQVTQMGQEVILRCVPISNHLYFYWYRQILGQKVEFLVSFYNNEISEKSEIFDDQFSVERPDGSNFTLKIRSTKLEDSAMYFCASAREGSNQPQHFGDGTRLSIL.

The gene calls are TRBV10-3 and TRBJ2-7; 7 bases are shared with TRBD1. The trim removed 3 bases at V and 6 bases at J, leaving 8 bases unmatched. The germline gives CDR1 ENHRY, CDR2 SYGVKD. This CDR3 is built from 14 residues. In nucleotides, the CDR3 is TGTGCCATCAGTGACGGGACAGAATTCCTCGAGCAGTACTTC. It encodes CAISDGTEFLEQYF.

This CDR3 is CSVQRQGTGGYTF. The CDR3 DNA follows: TGCAGCGTTCAAAGACAGGGGACGGGGGGCTACACCTTC. The chain uses TRBV29-1 and TRBJ1-2; TRBD1 matches 8 bases. CDR1 is SQVTM and CDR2 is ANQGSEA in the germline V gene. With V trimmed by 5 bases and J by 8 bases, 10 bases remained unmatched. This CDR3 has 13 residues.

Notes on this clone: The sample has other DNA sequences that encode this CDR3 too. The chain carries TRBV9 and TRBJ1-3; unclear D gene. CDR3 size: 13 residues. Germline loops: CDR1 SGDLS, CDR2 YYNGEE. Between the trimmed V and J ends, which lost 2 bases and 3 bases, there was a span of 6 bases. DNA of the CDR3: TGTGCCAGCAGCGTGACGGGTGGAAACACCATATATTTT. Translating it yields CASSVTGGNTIYF.

This clone was detected only a few times. V gene TRBV2 combines with J gene TRBJ1-6; D might be TRBD1 (5 bases). The length of the CDR3 is 12 residues. V was pared by 6 bases and J by 9 bases, with 9 bases between. Germline V gene sequence: CDR1 SNHLY, CDR2 FYNNEI. CDR3 in DNA: TGTGCCAGCAGACTCAGGGTTTCACCCCTCCACTTT. Translating it yields CASRLRVSPLHF. Full variable domain (remainder filled in from reference TRBV2 and TRBJ1-6): EPEVTQTPSHQVTQMGQEVILRCVPISNHLYFYWYRQILGQKVEFLVSFYNNEISEKSEIFDDQFSVERPDGSNFTLKIRSTKLEDSAMYFCASRLRVSPLHFGNGTRLTVT.

The V gene is TRBV5-8, the J gene TRBJ2-3, with D tentatively TRBD1 (5 bases). V lost 0 bases, J lost 1 base, and 9 bases lay in between. The CDR3 is 15 amino acids. CDR1 and CDR2 (germline): SGHTS, YDEGEE. The chain's CDR3 is CASSLGRVGTDTQYF. CDR3 nucleotides: TGTGCCAGCAGCTTGGGCAGGGTGGGCACAGATACGCAGTATTTT.

The rearrangement joins TRBV7-8 to TRBJ1-1; D gene unclear. The CDR3 covers 13 residues. Trimming left V 5 bases short and J 7 bases short, with 14 bases between. Germline CDR1 and CDR2: SGHVS and FQNEAQ. This CDR3 is CASSRRSPHEAFF. In nucleotides, the CDR3 is TGTGCCAGCAGCCGACGTAGCCCGCATGAAGCTTTCTTT.

The chain couples TRBV5-1 to TRBJ1-6; 8 bases fit TRBD1. Germline lookup yields CDR1 SGHRS and CDR2 YFSETQ. The CDR3 is 15 amino acids. Trimming cost V 2 bases and J 7 bases; bases outside gene matches: 5. The CDR3 bases are TGCGCCAGCAGCTTTTATAGGGACAGGAATTCACCCCTCCACTTT. Encoded protein: CASSFYRDRNSPLHF.